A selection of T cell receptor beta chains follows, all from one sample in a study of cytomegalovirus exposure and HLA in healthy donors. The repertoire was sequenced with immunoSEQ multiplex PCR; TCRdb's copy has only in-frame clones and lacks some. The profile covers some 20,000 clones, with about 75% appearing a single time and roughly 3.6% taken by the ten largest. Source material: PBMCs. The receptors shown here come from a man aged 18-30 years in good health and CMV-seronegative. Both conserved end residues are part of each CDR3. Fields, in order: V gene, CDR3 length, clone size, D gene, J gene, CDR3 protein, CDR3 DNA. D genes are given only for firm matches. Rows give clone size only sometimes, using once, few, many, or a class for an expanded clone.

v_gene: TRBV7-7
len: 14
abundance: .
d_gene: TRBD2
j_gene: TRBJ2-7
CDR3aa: CASSLASGAYEQYF
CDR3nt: TGTGCTAGCAGCTTAGCTAGCGGGGCCTACGAGCAGTACTTC

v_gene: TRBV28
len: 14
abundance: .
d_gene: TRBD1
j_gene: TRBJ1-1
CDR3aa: CASLRRTGRTEAFF
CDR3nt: TGTGCCAGCCTTCGTAGGACAGGGAGGACTGAAGCTTTCTTT

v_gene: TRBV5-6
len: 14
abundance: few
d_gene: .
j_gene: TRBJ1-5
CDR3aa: CASSLGQPNQPQHF
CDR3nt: TGTGCCAGCAGCCTCGGACAGCCCAATCAGCCCCAGCATTTT

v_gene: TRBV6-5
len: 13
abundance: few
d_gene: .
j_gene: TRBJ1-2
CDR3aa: CATTTRAGFGYTF
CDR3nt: TGTGCCACCACTACCCGGGCAGGGTTTGGCTACACCTTC

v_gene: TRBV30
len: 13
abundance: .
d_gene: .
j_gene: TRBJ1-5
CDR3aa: CAWSDRGNQPQHF
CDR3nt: TGTGCCTGGAGTGACAGGGGCAATCAGCCCCAGCATTTT

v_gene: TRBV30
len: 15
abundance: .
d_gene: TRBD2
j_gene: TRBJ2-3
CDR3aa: CAWSGLAGGTDTQYF
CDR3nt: TGTGCCTGGAGTGGGCTAGCGGGAGGCACAGATACGCAGTATTTT

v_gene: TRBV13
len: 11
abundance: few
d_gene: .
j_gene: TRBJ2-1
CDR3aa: CASSFGYEQFF
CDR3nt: TGTGCCAGCAGCTTTGGCTATGAGCAGTTCTTC

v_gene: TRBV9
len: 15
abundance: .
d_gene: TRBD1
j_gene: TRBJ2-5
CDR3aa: CASSLSDRGWETQYF
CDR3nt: TGTGCCAGCAGCCTCTCGGACAGGGGTTGGGAGACCCAGTACTTC

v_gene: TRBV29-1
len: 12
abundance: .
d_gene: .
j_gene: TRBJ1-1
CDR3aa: CSAISPGTEAFF
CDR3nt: TGCAGCGCCATAAGTCCGGGCACTGAAGCTTTCTTT

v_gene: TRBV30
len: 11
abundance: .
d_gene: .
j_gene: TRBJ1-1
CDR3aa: CACRPGTEAFF
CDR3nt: TGTGCCTGCCGGCCGGGCACTGAAGCTTTCTTT

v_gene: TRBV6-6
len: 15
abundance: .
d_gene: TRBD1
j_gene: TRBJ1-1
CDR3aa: CASSTGQGPNTEAFF
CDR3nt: TGTGCCAGCAGTACCGGACAGGGGCCGAACACTGAAGCTTTCTTT

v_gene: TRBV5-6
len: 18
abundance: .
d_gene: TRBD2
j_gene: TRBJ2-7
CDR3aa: CASSPPGLAGGSFGEQYF
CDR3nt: TGTGCCAGCAGCCCTCCGGGACTAGCGGGAGGTTCGTTCGGCGAGCAGTACTTC

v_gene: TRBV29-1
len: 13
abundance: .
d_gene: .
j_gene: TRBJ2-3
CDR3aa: CSASGLYTDTQYF
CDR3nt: TGCAGCGCCTCGGGACTTTACACAGATACGCAGTATTTT

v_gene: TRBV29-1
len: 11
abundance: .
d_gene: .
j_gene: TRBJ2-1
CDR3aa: CSVGSDWEQFF
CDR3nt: TGCAGCGTTGGGAGCGATTGGGAGCAGTTCTTC

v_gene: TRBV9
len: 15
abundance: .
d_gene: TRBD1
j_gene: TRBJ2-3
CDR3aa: CASSGPGTGTDTQYF
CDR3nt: TGTGCCAGCAGCGGGCCCGGGACAGGGACAGATACGCAGTATTTT

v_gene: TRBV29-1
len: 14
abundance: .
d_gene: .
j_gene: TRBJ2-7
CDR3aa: CSVGSPGVRYEQYF
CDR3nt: TGCAGCGTTGGTTCCCCAGGGGTAAGGTACGAGCAGTACTTC

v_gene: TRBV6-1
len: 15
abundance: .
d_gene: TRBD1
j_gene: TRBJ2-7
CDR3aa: CASSEVGGQYYEQYF
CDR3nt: TGTGCCAGCAGTGAAGTAGGGGGACAGTACTACGAGCAGTACTTC

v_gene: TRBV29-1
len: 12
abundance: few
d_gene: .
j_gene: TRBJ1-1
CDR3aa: CSAEDDMRRAFF
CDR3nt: TGCAGCGCTGAAGACGATATGAGGAGAGCTTTCTTT

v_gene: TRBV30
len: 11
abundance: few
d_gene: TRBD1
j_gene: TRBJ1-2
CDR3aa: CASDRNYGYTF
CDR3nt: TGTGCTTCGGACAGGAACTATGGCTACACCTTC

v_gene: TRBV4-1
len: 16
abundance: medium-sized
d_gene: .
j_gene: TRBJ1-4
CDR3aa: CASSQGERPINEKLFF
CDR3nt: TGCGCCAGCAGCCAAGGCGAGAGGCCTATCAATGAAAAACTGTTTTTT

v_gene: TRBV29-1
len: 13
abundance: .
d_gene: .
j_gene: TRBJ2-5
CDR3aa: CSVESGRGETQYF
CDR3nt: TGCAGCGTTGAGTCCGGGAGAGGAGAGACCCAGTACTTC

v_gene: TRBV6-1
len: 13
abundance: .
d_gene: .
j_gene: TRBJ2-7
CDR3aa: CASRGGGSYEQYF
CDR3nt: TGTGCCAGCAGGGGAGGGGGTTCCTACGAGCAGTACTTC

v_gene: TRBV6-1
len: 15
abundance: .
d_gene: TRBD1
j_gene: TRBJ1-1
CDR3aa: CARENRGRMNTEAFF
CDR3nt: TGTGCCAGGGAGAACAGGGGTCGCATGAACACTGAAGCTTTCTTT

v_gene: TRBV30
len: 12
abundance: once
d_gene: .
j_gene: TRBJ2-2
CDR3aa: CAWRGQAGELFF
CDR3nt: TGTGCCTGGAGAGGCCAGGCCGGGGAGCTGTTTTTT

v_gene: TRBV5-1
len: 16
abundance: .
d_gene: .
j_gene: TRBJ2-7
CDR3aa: CASSVGHRDNVLEQYF
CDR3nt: TGCGCCAGCAGCGTTGGGCACCGGGACAACGTCTTAGAGCAGTACTTC

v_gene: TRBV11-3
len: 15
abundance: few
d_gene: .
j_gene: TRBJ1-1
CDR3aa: CASSQDGDRNTEAFF
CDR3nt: TGTGCCAGCAGCCAGGACGGCGACAGGAACACTGAAGCTTTCTTT

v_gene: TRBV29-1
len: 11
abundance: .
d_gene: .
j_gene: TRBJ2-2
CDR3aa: CSVGSTGELFF
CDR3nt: TGCAGCGTTGGTAGTACCGGGGAGCTGTTTTTT

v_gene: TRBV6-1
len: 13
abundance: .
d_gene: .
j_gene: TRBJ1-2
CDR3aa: CASRGQLNYGYTF
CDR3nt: TGTGCCAGCAGGGGCCAGCTTAACTATGGCTACACCTTC

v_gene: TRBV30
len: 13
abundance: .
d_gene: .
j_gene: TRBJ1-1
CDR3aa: CAWSVLVNTEAFF
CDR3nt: TGTGCCTGGAGTGTACTGGTGAACACTGAAGCTTTCTTT

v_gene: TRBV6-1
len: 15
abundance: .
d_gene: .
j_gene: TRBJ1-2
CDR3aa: CASSEGPGDNYGYTF
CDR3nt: TGTGCCAGCAGTGAAGGGCCAGGGGATAACTATGGCTACACCTTC

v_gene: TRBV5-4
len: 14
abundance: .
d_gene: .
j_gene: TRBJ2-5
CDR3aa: CASSRPGNQETQYF
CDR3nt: TGTGCCAGCAGTCGACCAGGGAACCAAGAGACCCAGTACTTC

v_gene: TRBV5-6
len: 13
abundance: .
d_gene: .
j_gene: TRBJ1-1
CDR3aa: CASSLQGFTEAFF
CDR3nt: TGTGCCAGCAGCTTGCAGGGATTCACTGAAGCTTTCTTT

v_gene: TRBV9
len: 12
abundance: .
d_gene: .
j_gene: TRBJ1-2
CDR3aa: CASSVSDYGYTF
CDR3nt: TGTGCCAGCAGCGTATCCGACTATGGCTACACCTTC

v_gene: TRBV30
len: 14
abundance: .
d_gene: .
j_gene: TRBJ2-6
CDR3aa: CAWESGEGANVLTF
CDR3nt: TGTGCCTGGGAATCAGGGGAGGGGGCCAACGTCCTGACTTTC

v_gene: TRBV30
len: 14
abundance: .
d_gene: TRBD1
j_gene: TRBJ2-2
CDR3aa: CAWSAGQITGELFF
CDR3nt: TGTGCCTGGAGTGCGGGACAGATCACCGGGGAGCTGTTTTTT

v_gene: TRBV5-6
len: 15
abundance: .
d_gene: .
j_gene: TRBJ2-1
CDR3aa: CASSLVEHSYNEQFF
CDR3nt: TGTGCCAGCAGCTTAGTAGAGCATTCCTACAATGAGCAGTTCTTC

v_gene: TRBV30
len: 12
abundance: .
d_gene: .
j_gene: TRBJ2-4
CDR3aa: CAWSQTKNIQYF
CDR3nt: TGTGCCTGGAGTCAAACCAAAAACATTCAGTACTTC

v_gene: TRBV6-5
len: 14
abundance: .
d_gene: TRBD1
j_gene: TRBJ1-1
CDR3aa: CASRRQGRGTEAFF
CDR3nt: TGTGCCAGCAGGAGACAGGGGCGCGGCACTGAAGCTTTCTTT

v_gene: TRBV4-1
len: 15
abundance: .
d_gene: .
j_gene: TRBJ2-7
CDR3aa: CASSQDELPFYEQYF
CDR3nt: TGCGCCAGCAGCCAAGATGAACTACCGTTTTACGAGCAGTACTTC

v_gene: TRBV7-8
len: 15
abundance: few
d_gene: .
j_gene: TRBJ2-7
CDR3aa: CASSLDPTSTYEQYF
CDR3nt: TGTGCCAGCAGCTTAGACCCGACTAGTACTTACGAGCAGTACTTC

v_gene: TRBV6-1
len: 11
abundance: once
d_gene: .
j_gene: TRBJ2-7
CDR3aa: CASGETYEQYF
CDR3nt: TGTGCCAGCGGAGAAACCTACGAGCAGTACTTC